This TCR beta chain was captured in a study of immune reconstitution after stem cell transplant in scleroderma (dated by TCRdb to between 2016 and 2019). This clonotype is deemed medium-sized (0.01 to 0.1%). The target of this receptor is not known. No base-level quality is on record; no much larger clone is a single base apart. CDR1 and CDR2 are read off the germline V gene as SGHRS and YFSETQ. Relative to germline, V is missing 4 bases and J is missing 4 bases, with 12 bases of the junction outside any gene match. The CDR3 numbers 17 residues from cysteine through phenylalanine. Only the CDR3 part of the read is kept: 51 bases, read in frame from the first base. The library was produced with RT-PCR. For sequencing, an Illumina MiSeq was employed. TCRdb trimmed the raw reads at Q25, called clones with MiXCR and kept productive beta chains. Every CDR3 protein is listed once, alongside the most common genes and DNA of its rows. The sample includes approximately 2,100 distinct CDR3 sequences, with 8% to 9.5% observed a single time. The top ten clonotypes cover around a quarter of the sample.

The source of this sequence is a male donor with systemic sclerosis. Recombination linked TRBV5-1 to TRBJ2-5, and 11 bases in between align with TRBD2. This material was obtained before or after autologous hematopoietic stem cell transplantation (not recorded which). CDR3 loop: CASSGGTSGYKGETQYF. The DNA is as follows: TGCGCCAGCAGCGGCGGGACTAGCGGCTACAAGGGAGAGACCCAGTACTTC.